The 5 T cell receptor beta chains reported below all come from one sample, sequenced in a study of T cell changes during pregnancy in multiple sclerosis. This table comes from immunoSEQ multiplex PCR, and its TCRdb copy is limited to in-frame clones, with some not included. Here the sample spans 40,000 to 50,000 clones, 94% being singletons. Specimen: CD8+ T cells from peripheral blood mononuclear cells, collected in the third trimester of pregnancy. The receptors stem from a female donor with multiple sclerosis, enrolled in a pregnancy study.

The chain links TRBV2 to TRBJ2-7; no firm D call. Trimming left V 6 bases short and J 6 bases short, with 12 bases between. This CDR3 contains 12 residues. The germline V gene has CDR1 SNHLY and CDR2 FYNNEI. In DNA form, the CDR3 reads TGTGCCAGCAGGGTCGGCGGTGGCGAGCAGTACTTC. This sequence encodes CASRVGGGEQYF. Supplemented by reference TRBV2 and TRBJ2-7, the full variable domain reads EPEVTQTPSHQVTQMGQEVILRCVPISNHLYFYWYRQILGQKVEFLVSFYNNEISEKSEIFDDQFSVERPDGSNFTLKIRSTKLEDSAMYFCASRVGGGEQYFGPGTRLTVT.

The chain carries TRBV27 and TRBJ2-1; TRBD2 might be the D (5 bases). The V gene's germline CDR1 is MNHEY and CDR2 SMNVEV (reference sequence). The CDR3 runs 14 residues. V was shortened by 6 bases and J by 3 bases, with 12 bases between the two germline ends. In nucleotides, the CDR3 is TGTGCCAGCAGCTACGGGGTAGACTACAATGAGCAGTTCTTC. This codes for CASSYGVDYNEQFF.

This sequence joins TRBV7-9 and TRBJ2-3, with a tentative D call TRBD2 (6 bases). The ends were cut back, 1 base at V and 4 bases at J, with 21 bases in the middle. The CDR3 extends over 18 amino acids. The germline CDR1 and CDR2 sequences are SEHNR and FQNEAQ (reference sequence). The chain's CDR3 is CASSLVPQWRGPPDTQYF. The CDR3 coding sequence is TGTGCCAGCAGCTTAGTTCCCCAGTGGCGGGGCCCCCCAGATACGCAGTATTTT.

The chain carries TRBV27 and TRBJ2-7; 7 positions match TRBD2. The CDR3 covers 15 residues. Unmatched junction bases numbered 10, after V lost 6 bases and J lost 2 bases. The germline gives CDR1 MNHEY, CDR2 SMNVEV (reference sequence). CDR3 nucleotides: TGTGCCAGCAGCTTCGGGGCTAGCGGTACCTACGAGCAGTACTTC. Protein product: CASSFGASGTYEQYF.

The chain recombines TRBV6-5 with TRBJ2-1, with D maybe TRBD2 (5 bases). V gave up 0 bases and J gave up 8 bases, with 14 bases separating them. This CDR3 contains 15 residues. Germline V gene sequence: CDR1 MNHEY, CDR2 SVGAGI. The CDR3 protein is CASSYSLAFSDEQFF. Written as DNA, the CDR3 is TGTGCCAGCAGTTACTCCTTAGCGTTTTCGGATGAGCAGTTCTTC.